This T cell receptor beta chain came from a study of cytomegalovirus exposure and HLA in healthy donors. Study-level background: Membership in the Caucasian-associated ancestry cluster was found for about 80% of roughly 400 genotyped donors. Study-wide results and limits: Per published accounts, TCR beta sequences correctly predicted the HLA-A and HLA-B alleles of most subjects.

With respect to this clone: Its antigen is not identified.

Nominally healthy donors were sampled, though unrecorded immune exposures were likely. The study ran its PCR with 60 Vbeta and 13 Jbeta primers. Using immunoSEQ multiplex PCR, the repertoire was profiled, and TCRdb retains in-frame clones only, with some absent. This table has over 100,000 clones, roughly 80% appearing once. Sequencing was done on a sample of PBMCs. The sequence derives from a young man in good health and CMV-seropositive.

CDR3 sequence reads: CASSSHREYIDYGYTF. The DNA for the CDR3 is TGTGCCAGCAGTTCCCACAGGGAATATATAGACTATGGCTACACCTTC. The chain links TRBV6-6 to TRBJ1-2; D is perhaps TRBD1 (6 bases). CDR3 length: 16 residues. CDR1 is MNHNY and CDR2 is SVGAGI in the germline V gene (reference sequence). Trimming removed 4 bases at V and 3 bases at J, with 18 bases between.